This passage covers 10 T cell receptor beta chains from one sample sequenced in a study of cytomegalovirus exposure and HLA in healthy donors. Both 60 Vbeta primers and 13 Jbeta primers went into the PCR. Data came from immunoSEQ multiplex PCR; TCRdb stores just in-frame clones and leaves some out. The data contain 130,000 or so clones, more than 65% of them seen just once; the ten biggest clones take up 2.5% to 3%. Sequenced material: PBMCs. The receptors originated from a woman between 18 and 29 years old in good health and CMV-seropositive.

This chain uses TRBV11-2 with TRBJ2-3, with D possibly being TRBD2 (5 bases). The CDR3 is 12 residues long. The V gene's germline CDR1 is SGHAT and CDR2 FQNNGV. Trimming took off 4 bases at V and 8 bases at J, with 10 bases between the two ends. In DNA form, the CDR3 reads TGTGCCAGCAGCTCGGACTCGGCTACGCAGTATTTT. Translation gives CASSSDSATQYF.

V is TRBV13 and J is TRBJ2-2; TRBD2 matches at 8 bases. CDR3 length: 17 amino acids. V dropped 1 base and J dropped 4; count of bases not matched to a gene: 8. Germline CDR1 PRHDT, CDR2 FYEKMQ (reference sequence). The CDR3 region is CASSLAGGARGTGELFF. As DNA, the CDR3 is TGTGCCAGCAGCTTAGCGGGAGGGGCGCGTGGCACCGGGGAGCTGTTTTTT.

This clone came up a few times. The chain is built from TRBV19 and TRBJ1-3; TRBD1 might be the D (6 bases). With 5 bases removed from V and 3 bases from J, the gap between germline ends came to 8 bases. This CDR3 has 13 amino acids. In germline, CDR1 is LNHDA, CDR2 SQIVND (reference sequence). DNA for the CDR3: TGTGCCAGTAGTCCACAGGGTGGAAACACCATATATTTT. Translating gives CASSPQGGNTIYF.

CDR3 nucleotide sequence: TGTGCCAGCAGTTACGTAAACGGGGGGCCCACGGATGAGCAGTTCTTC. As protein: CASSYVNGGPTDEQFF. V gene TRBV6-5 combines with J gene TRBJ2-1; maybe TRBD2 (7 bases). The CDR3 sequence is 16 residues long. Deletions cut 2 bases from V and 8 bases from J, with 19 bases between. CDR1 MNHEY and CDR2 SVGAGI come from the germline V gene.

This sequence joins TRBV7-8 and TRBJ1-1, with D hard to call. Per germline, CDR1 SGHVS and CDR2 FQNEAQ. The CDR3 consists of 14 residues. The V and J ends lost 4 bases and 1 base respectively, with 10 bases between them. The CDR3 nucleotides are TGTGCCAGCAGCTACCTCGGGGAGAACACTGAAGCTTTCTTT. This translates into CASSYLGENTEAFF.

This clone has more than one count but fewer than ten. V and J are TRBV6-1 and TRBJ1-5; a weak D match, TRBD1 (5 bases). The CDR3 length is 15 residues. Trimming took 1 base from V and 0 from J, leaving 7 bases between them. Per germline, CDR1 MNHNS and CDR2 SASEGT. The CDR3 nucleotides are TGTGCCAGCAGTGAAGACAGGTATAGCAATCAGCCCCAGCATTTT. The encoded protein is CASSEDRYSNQPQHF.

The rearrangement uses TRBV18 and TRBJ2-7, with 10 bases lining up with TRBD1. This CDR3 has 14 residues. With V trimmed by 2 bases and J by 3 bases, 1 base remained unmatched. The germline V gene encodes CDR1 KGHSH and CDR2 LQKENI. The CDR3 coding sequence is TGTGCCAGCTCACCAGGACAGGGGGTCTACGAGCAGTACTTC. Its translation is CASSPGQGVYEQYF.

The chain is built from TRBV2 and TRBJ1-6; 8 nucleotides agree with TRBD1. V shed 4 bases and J 10 bases; nucleotides not matched to a gene: 12. The CDR3 has 16 residues. Germline V gene sequence: CDR1 SNHLY, CDR2 FYNNEI. The CDR3 here is CASSGIPGGSWSPLHF. The CDR3 DNA reads TGTGCCAGCAGTGGTATTCCAGGGGGCTCATGGTCACCCCTCCACTTT.

The V gene is TRBV19, the J gene TRBJ2-3; 8 positions agree with TRBD2. This CDR3 comprises 16 residues. With V trimmed by 7 bases and J by 0 bases, 9 bases remained unmatched. Per the germline V gene, CDR1 is LNHDA and CDR2 is SQIVND (reference sequence). The CDR3 DNA sequence: TGTGCCAGTACCCGATCGGGGGGGGGAAGCACAGATACGCAGTATTTT. Translation gives CASTRSGGGSTDTQYF.

The genes are TRBV6-1 and TRBJ1-5; D not resolved. Trimming stripped 1 base from V and 1 base from J, with 8 bases between. Germline lookup yields CDR1 MNHNS and CDR2 SASEGT. The length of the CDR3 is 15 residues. The CDR3 reads CASSEVGGSNQPQHF. CDR3 bases: TGTGCCAGCAGTGAAGTTGGCGGGAGCAATCAGCCCCAGCATTTT.